One and the same sample provided the 21 T cell receptor beta chains below, sequenced in a study of radiation and T cells in renal cell carcinoma. The time point is: blood 4 weeks post-SBRT, at nephrectomy. Sample treatment: 15 Gy SBRT to primary tumor, nephrectomy 4 weeks later. Produced via immunoSEQ multiplex PCR; TCRdb's table is partial and in-frame only. Of around 170,000 clones in the sample, about 88% are singletons; the top ten hold around 11%. The sample was blood, taken from a patient whose treatment included radiotherapy and nephrectomy. Receptors originate from a woman between 50 and 59 years old with renal cell carcinoma.

The genes are TRBV7-9 and TRBJ1-1, with 7 positions matching TRBD1. CDR1 and CDR2 from the germline V gene are SEHNR and FQNEAQ (reference sequence). The CDR3 spans 16 residues. Trimming cost V 1 base and J 1 base; bases outside gene matches: 6. CDR3 DNA sequence: TGTGCCAGCAGCTTAGTGACAGGGAATGAGAACACTGAAGCTTTCTTT. This sequence encodes CASSLVTGNENTEAFF.

The chain has TRBV9 and TRBJ2-5, with D maybe TRBD1 (6 bases). The CDR3 has 14 residues. Trimming took 1 base from V and 5 from J, leaving 12 bases between them. Germline V gene sequence: CDR1 SGDLS, CDR2 YYNGEE. As DNA, the CDR3 is TGTGCCAGCAGCGTAACAGGGATTGGGGAGACCCAGTACTTC. Protein sequence: CASSVTGIGETQYF.

The chain links TRBV29-1 to TRBJ1-2; D may be TRBD1 (6 bases). V lost 3 bases to trimming and J lost 4 bases, with 12 bases between them. The CDR3 totals 13 residues. Germline CDR1 and CDR2: SQVTM and ANQGSEA. For the CDR3, the DNA is TGCAGCGTTGATCCCAGGGGCGGCTATGGCTACACCTTC. It codes for CSVDPRGGYGYTF.

V is TRBV6-1 and J is TRBJ1-5; D uncertain. Germline values: CDR1 MNHNS, CDR2 SASEGT. This CDR3 contains 15 residues. The ends were cut back, 2 bases at V and 2 bases at J, with 10 bases in the middle. CDR3 amino acids: CASSEPRAGNQPQHF. The CDR3 coding sequence is TGTGCCAGCAGTGAACCCCGGGCGGGCAATCAGCCCCAGCATTTT.

This clone was observed a single time. This chain connects TRBV11-1 to TRBJ2-5; 13 bases fit TRBD2. Germline CDR1 and CDR2: SGHAT and FQDESV (reference sequence). The CDR3 is 18 amino acids. The V segment lost 3 bases and the J segment 2 bases; nucleotides outside the gene matches: 9. The CDR3 nucleotides are TGTGCCAGCAGCTTTGACCCGGGACTAGCGGGGATACAAGAGACCCAGTACTTC. It yields the protein CASSFDPGLAGIQETQYF.

The V gene is TRBV29-1, the J gene TRBJ2-5; 8 bases fit TRBD2. This CDR3 is built from 12 residues. Germline V gene lookup returns CDR1 SQVTM and CDR2 ANQGSEA. The CDR3 protein is CSVGLVRETQYF. CDR3 nucleotide sequence: TGCAGTGTGGGACTAGTTCGCGAGACCCAGTACTTC.

This clone showed up just once. The chain employs TRBV9 and TRBJ2-7; maybe TRBD2 (5 bases). The V end lost 3 bases, the J end lost 4 bases, and 8 bases lay between the germline ends. The CDR3 extends over 12 amino acids. The germline CDR1 and CDR2 sequences are SGDLS and YYNGEE. Written as DNA, the CDR3 is TGTGCCAGCAGCGGAACGGGATACGAGCAGTACTTC. Residues: CASSGTGYEQYF. The whole variable domain, filled in from reference TRBV9 and TRBJ2-7, reads DSGVTQTPKHLITATGQRVTLRCSPRSGDLSVYWYQQSLDQGLQFLIQYYNGEERAKGNILERFSAQQFPDLHSELNLSSLELGDSALYFCASSGTGYEQYFGPGTRLTVT.

This chain connects TRBV6-1 to TRBJ1-2; D gene unclear. Per the germline V gene, CDR1 is MNHNS and CDR2 is SASEGT. V lost 1 base and J lost 6, with 0 bases in between. The CDR3 length is 10 residues. CDR3 protein: CASSEDGYTF. As DNA, the CDR3 is TGTGCCAGCAGTGAAGATGGCTACACCTTC.

This clone was counted once. The V call is TRBV7-9, the J call TRBJ1-3; D ambiguous. The CDR3 contains 15 residues. CDR1 is SEHNR and CDR2 is FQNEAQ in the germline V gene (reference sequence). Trimming left V 1 base short and J 3 bases short, with 10 bases between. CDR3 in amino acids: CASSLVAVIGNTIYF. DNA for the CDR3: TGTGCCAGCAGCTTAGTTGCGGTTATTGGAAACACCATATATTTT.

This clone was seen a handful of times. The V gene is TRBV6-1, the J gene TRBJ2-7; 9 nucleotides agree with TRBD1. The length of the CDR3 is 15 residues. Germline assignment: CDR1 MNHNS and CDR2 SASEGT. V trimming: 2 bases; J trimming: 4 bases; junction bases outside the gene matches: 6. The CDR3 nucleotides are TGTGCCAGCAGTGAACCAAGGACAGGGGTGTACGAGCAGTACTTC. Translation: CASSEPRTGVYEQYF.

The chain links TRBV7-3 to TRBJ2-3; the match to TRBD2 covers 9 bases. V was clipped by 5 bases and J by 1 base; unmatched bases: 4. The length of the CDR3 is 15 residues. The germline CDR1 and CDR2 sequences are SGHTA and FQGTGA. CDR3 nucleotides: TGTGCCAGCAGCCCCAGACTAGCGGGCACAGATACGCAGTATTTT. Encoded protein: CASSPRLAGTDTQYF. The full variable domain, completed using reference TRBV7-3 and TRBJ2-3, is GAGVSQTPSNKVTEKGKYVELRCDPISGHTALYWYRQSLGQGPEFLIYFQGTGAADDSGLPNDRFFAVRPEGSVSTLKIQRTERGDSAVYLCASSPRLAGTDTQYFGPGTRLTVL.

V usage is TRBV11-2 and J usage is TRBJ1-1; D is perhaps TRBD1 (6 bases). CDR1 and CDR2 (germline): SGHAT, FQNNGV. Trimming stripped 2 bases from V and 0 bases from J, with 19 bases between. This CDR3 region has 18 residues. The CDR3 is CASSLLGLRNRVNTEAFF. The CDR3 coding sequence is TGTGCCAGCAGCTTATTAGGGTTGAGAAACAGGGTGAACACTGAAGCTTTCTTT.

DNA of the CDR3: TGTGCCAGCAGCGTGGAGAACAGGGGGTTGAGTGAGCAGTTCTTC. This encodes CASSVENRGLSEQFF. The V call is TRBV9, the J call TRBJ2-1, with 8 bases lining up with TRBD1. Germline loops: CDR1 SGDLS, CDR2 YYNGEE. J was trimmed by 9 bases and V by 2 bases; bases with no gene match: 10. This CDR3 contains 15 residues. The full variable domain, rest sourced from reference TRBV9 and TRBJ2-1, is DSGVTQTPKHLITATGQRVTLRCSPRSGDLSVYWYQQSLDQGLQFLIQYYNGEERAKGNILERFSAQQFPDLHSELNLSSLELGDSALYFCASSVENRGLSEQFFGPGTRLTVL.

CDR3 coding DNA: TGCAGCGTCCTCTTAGCGACAGGCATGAACACCGGGGAGCTGTTTTTT. It is translated as CSVLLATGMNTGELFF. This sequence joins TRBV29-1 and TRBJ2-2, with D possibly being TRBD1 (6 bases). CDR1 and CDR2 (germline): SQVTM, ANQGSEA. The CDR3 sequence is 16 residues long. V dropped 6 bases and J dropped 1 base, with 18 bases sitting between them.

V gene TRBV10-1 combines with J gene TRBJ2-1; D possibly corresponds to TRBD2 (5 bases). V dropped 1 base and J dropped 3 bases, with 13 bases sitting between them. This CDR3 region has 16 residues. Germline CDR1 reads WNHNN; CDR2 reads SYGVQD (reference sequence). The CDR3 bases are TGCGCCAGCAGTGAGTTAAACGGCGGGCTCTACAATGAGCAGTTCTTC. Translation gives CASSELNGGLYNEQFF.

This chain links TRBV4-1 with TRBJ1-5; 8 nucleotides line up with TRBD1. The CDR3 is made up of 17 amino acids. Germline trimming cut 0 bases from V and 4 bases from J; bases unmatched to any gene: 8. CDR1 and CDR2 (germline): MGHRA, YSYEKL. The CDR3 region is CASSQEGGRGRNQPQHF. DNA for the CDR3: TGCGCCAGCAGCCAAGAGGGAGGCAGGGGGCGAAATCAGCCCCAGCATTTT.

The CDR3: CASSSLPTGNDSPLHF. The CDR3 nucleotides read TGCGCCAGCAGCTCGTTGCCAACAGGGAACGATTCACCCCTCCACTTT. The V gene is TRBV5-1, the J gene TRBJ1-6, with a weak D call TRBD1 (6 bases). Per the germline V gene, CDR1 is SGHRS and CDR2 is YFSETQ. The CDR3 sequence is 16 residues long. Between the trimmed V and J ends, which lost 3 bases and 8 bases, there was a span of 18 bases.

The chain is built from TRBV4-3 and TRBJ2-7; no clear D gene. The CDR3 consists of 13 residues. V gave up 0 bases and J gave up 3 bases, with 6 bases separating them. Germline values: CDR1 LGHNA, CDR2 YSLEER. The CDR3 protein is CASSQDIRYEQYF. CDR3 in DNA: TGCGCCAGCAGCCAAGATATCCGCTACGAGCAGTACTTC.

This sequence joins TRBV9 and TRBJ2-2; D is ambiguous. Germline CDR1 SGDLS, CDR2 YYNGEE. The V gene lost 4 bases and the J gene lost 0 bases, with 16 bases spanning the gap. The CDR3 totals 17 residues. The chain's CDR3 is CASSTRSAEPNTGELFF. CDR3 sequence (DNA): TGTGCCAGCAGCACTCGGTCCGCCGAACCGAACACCGGGGAGCTGTTTTTT.

The V and J genes are TRBV9 and TRBJ2-5; D may be TRBD1 or TRBD2 (5 bases each). Between the trimmed V and J ends, which lost 3 bases and 2 bases, there was a span of 17 bases. The CDR3 runs to 16 residues. Germline values: CDR1 SGDLS, CDR2 YYNGEE. CDR3 nucleotide sequence: TGTGCCAGCAGCGGTAAAGAGGGGCGAACTCAAGAGACCCAGTACTTC. Translating gives CASSGKEGRTQETQYF.

V usage is TRBV11-3 and J usage is TRBJ2-7, with 7 bases lining up with TRBD1. The CDR3 consists of 14 residues. Germline V gives CDR1 SGHNT, CDR2 YENEEA. The V segment lost 1 base and the J segment 7 bases; nucleotides outside the gene matches: 7. CDR3 region: CASSLGHRGEEQYF. For the CDR3, the DNA is TGTGCCAGCAGCTTAGGCCACAGGGGTGAAGAGCAGTACTTC.